These 7 T cell receptor beta chains were sequenced from one sample in a study of blood T cell repertoires in COVID-19. Using immunoSEQ multiplex PCR, the repertoire was profiled, and TCRdb retains in-frame clones only, with some absent. Counted here are nearly 350,000 clones, over 80% occurring once; the ten biggest clones make up around 6%. The sample taken for sequencing was peripheral blood. The receptors were gathered from a woman aged 50 to 65 with COVID-19, enrolled during active disease.

The chain carries TRBV6-5 and TRBJ2-1, with TRBD1 matching 8 bases. Germline V lookup: CDR1 MNHEY, CDR2 SVGAGI. Trimming removed 7 bases from V and 5 bases from J; junction bases left unmatched: 10. The CDR3 has 15 amino acids. CDR3 residues: CASNMRTGYHNEQFF. In nucleotides, the CDR3 is TGTGCCAGCAATATGAGGACAGGGTACCACAATGAGCAGTTCTTC.

The CDR3 DNA is TGTGCCAGCAGACGGACTAATGAAAAACTGTTTTTT. It encodes CASRRTNEKLFF. The rearrangement links TRBV6-5 to TRBJ1-4; D is uncertain. Germline CDR1 MNHEY, CDR2 SVGAGI. Trimming stripped 6 bases from V and 2 bases from J, with 4 bases between. The CDR3 runs 12 residues.

The CDR3 region is CASSLLSRSNEQFF. As DNA, the CDR3 is TGTGCCAGCAGCTTACTTTCTCGGAGCAATGAGCAGTTCTTC. The chain has TRBV7-2 and TRBJ2-1, with D uncertain. The CDR3 is made up of 14 amino acids. The germline V and J ends were trimmed by 2 bases and 6 bases, with 11 bases remaining between them. Germline assignment: CDR1 SGHTA and CDR2 FQGNSA.

The chain employs TRBV7-4 and TRBJ2-5; 11 positions agree with TRBD2. The CDR3 length is 18 residues. Germline V gives CDR1 SGHVT, CDR2 SQSDAQ. The junction had 10 bases not matched to a gene; V was cut back by 1 base and J by 3 bases. CDR3 nucleotides: TGTGCCAGCAGCTTAGTTAAGGGGACTAGCGGTCGGAAAGAGACCCAGTACTTC. This encodes CASSLVKGTSGRKETQYF.

The chain couples TRBV10-2 to TRBJ2-2, with 15 bases aligning to TRBD2. In germline, CDR1 is WSHSY, CDR2 SAAADI. Trimming cost V 7 bases and J 5 bases; bases outside gene matches: 11. The CDR3 contains 18 residues. CDR3 nucleotide sequence: TGCGCCAGCACAACTCCGGGACTAGCGGGAGGTGGTACCGGGGAGCTGTTTTTT. Translating it yields CASTTPGLAGGGTGELFF.

The chain has TRBV7-2 and TRBJ2-1, with D tentatively TRBD1 (5 bases). Germline loops: CDR1 SGHTA, CDR2 FQGNSA. V lost 1 base and J 6 bases, leaving 16 bases between the germline ends. The CDR3 extends over 16 amino acids. DNA of the CDR3: TGTGCCAGCAGCTTAGGGTCAGGGTCTGCCTCCAATGAGCAGTTCTTC. It encodes CASSLGSGSASNEQFF.

This sequence joins TRBV20-1 and TRBJ2-1, with D unresolved. The CDR3 spans 11 residues. V was pared by 1 base and J by 4 bases, with 2 bases between. The germline V gene has CDR1 DFQATT and CDR2 SNEGSKA (reference sequence). CDR3 protein: CSARAYNEQFF. CDR3 DNA: TGCAGTGCTAGAGCATACAATGAGCAGTTCTTC.